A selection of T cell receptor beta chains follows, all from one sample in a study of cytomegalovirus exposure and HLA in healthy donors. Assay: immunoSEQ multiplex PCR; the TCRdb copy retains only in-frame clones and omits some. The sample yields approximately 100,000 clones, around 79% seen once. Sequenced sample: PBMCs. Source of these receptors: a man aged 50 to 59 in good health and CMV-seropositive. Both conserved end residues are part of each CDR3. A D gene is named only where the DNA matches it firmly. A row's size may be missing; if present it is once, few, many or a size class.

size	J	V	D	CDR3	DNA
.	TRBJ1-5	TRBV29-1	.	CSVGEGAGNQPQHF	TGCAGCGTTGGAGAAGGGGCAGGGAATCAGCCCCAGCATTTT
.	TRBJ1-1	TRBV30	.	CAWSVPDRRNTEAFF	TGTGCCTGGAGTGTACCCGACAGGCGAAACACTGAAGCTTTCTTT
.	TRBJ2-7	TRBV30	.	CAWSRSGYEQYF	TGTGCCTGGAGTCGAAGCGGATACGAGCAGTACTTC
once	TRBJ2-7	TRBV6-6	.	CASCQRLASFFYEQYF	TGTGCCAGCTGCCAACGGCTAGCGTCTTTCTTTTACGAGCAGTACTTC
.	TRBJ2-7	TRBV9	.	CASSVAGAGTPLVEQYF	TGTGCCAGCAGCGTAGCCGGGGCGGGGACTCCGCTTGTAGAGCAGTACTTC
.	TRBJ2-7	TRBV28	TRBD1	CAISSGTAIYEQYF	TGTGCCATCTCCTCCGGGACAGCTATCTACGAGCAGTACTTC
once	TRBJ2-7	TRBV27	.	CASSAGGTGYEQYF	TGTGCCAGCAGTGCCGGGGGAACGGGTTACGAGCAGTACTTC
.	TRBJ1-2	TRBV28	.	CATGREANYGYTF	TGTGCCACGGGGAGGGAAGCTAACTATGGCTACACCTTC
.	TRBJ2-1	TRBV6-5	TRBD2	CASSISGRYNEQFF	TGTGCCAGCAGCATTAGCGGGAGATACAATGAGCAGTTCTTC
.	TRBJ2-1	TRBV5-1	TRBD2	CASSFQREWNEQFF	TGCGCCAGCAGCTTCCAGCGGGAGTGGAATGAGCAGTTCTTC
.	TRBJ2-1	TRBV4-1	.	CASSQGTAEYNEQFF	TGCGCCAGCAGCCAAGGGACAGCTGAATACAATGAGCAGTTCTTC
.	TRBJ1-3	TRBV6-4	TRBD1	CASRAGQGGNGNTIYF	TGTGCCAGCAGGGCGGGACAGGGAGGAAATGGAAACACCATATATTTT
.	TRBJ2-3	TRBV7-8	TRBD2	CASSLRLAPPGGDTQYF	TGTGCCAGCAGCTTAAGACTAGCGCCCCCTGGGGGAGATACGCAGTATTTT
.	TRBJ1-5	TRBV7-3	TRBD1	CASSRRDRVVSNQPQHF	TGTGCCAGCAGCCGCCGGGACAGGGTAGTGAGCAATCAGCCCCAGCATTTT
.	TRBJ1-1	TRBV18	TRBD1	CASSPGQGFMNTEAFF	TGTGCCAGCTCACCAGGACAGGGTTTCATGAACACTGAAGCTTTCTTT
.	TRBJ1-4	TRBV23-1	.	CASSQSGHRSSSVIPEKLFF	TGCGCCAGCAGTCAATCCGGTCACAGGTCCTCTTCAGTCATCCCTGAAAAACTGTTTTTT
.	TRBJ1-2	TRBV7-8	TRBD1	CASSLTGRRQGANNYGYTF	TGTGCCAGCAGCTTAACCGGGCGACGACAGGGGGCGAATAACTATGGCTACACCTTC
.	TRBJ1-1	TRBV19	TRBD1	CASGSKTQGGEAFF	TGTGCCAGTGGAAGTAAGACCCAGGGGGGTGAAGCTTTCTTT
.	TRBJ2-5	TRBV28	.	CASSIPRSLRETQYF	TGTGCCAGCAGTATCCCCCGGAGCCTCCGAGAGACCCAGTACTTC
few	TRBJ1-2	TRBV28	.	CASTWGLDGYTF	TGTGCCAGCACTTGGGGACTAGATGGCTACACCTTC
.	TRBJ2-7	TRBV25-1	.	CASSELGGPAYEQYF	TGTGCCAGCAGTGAATTAGGGGGTCCGGCCTACGAGCAGTACTTC
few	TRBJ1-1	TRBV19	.	CASSIPGMNTEAFF	TGTGCCAGTAGTATCCCAGGGATGAACACTGAAGCTTTCTTT